This entry lists 26 T cell receptor beta chains sequenced from one sample in a study of T cells in women clearing cervical HPV infection. Clones were sequenced by immunoSEQ multiplex PCR, and TCRdb holds only the in-frame ones, with some missing. The sample totals about 36,000 clones. The sequenced sample was blood buffy coat. The source of these receptors is a woman between 18 and 75 years old with a cervical HPV16 infection that either progressed to CIN3+ or cleared (not recorded which).

On this clone itself: The sequenced fragment ends 3 residues before the CDR3 boundary, so the rest is inferred from the germline J gene. The chain recombines TRBV18 with TRBJ2-7; 8 nucleotides match TRBD1. After removal of 3 bases from V and 3 bases from J, the junction contained 4 bases not matched to a gene. The CDR3 loop spans 14 amino acids. Per the germline V gene, CDR1 is KGHSH and CDR2 is LQKENI. CDR3 amino acids: CASSPTGAGYEQYF. The part of the CDR3 DNA that was read is TGTGCCAGCTCACCGACAGGGGCCGGCTACGAG.

On this clone itself: The CDR3 end falls 3 residues outside the read, so it is completed with the germline J gene. The chain joins TRBV20-1 to TRBJ2-3; 12 positions agree with TRBD2. The CDR3 has 17 amino acids. Looked up from germline, CDR1 is DFQATT and CDR2 is SNEGSKA (reference sequence). CDR3 DNA (partial): TGCAGTGCTAGAGATTACTGGACTAGCGGGGACCAAGAGACG. Translating gives CSARDYWTSGDQET. In full, the CDR3 reads CSARDYWTSGDQETQYF.

In regard to this clone: Read sequence stops 3 residues before the CDR3 end, and the germline J gene provides the missing end. The rearrangement uses TRBV7-6 and TRBJ2-3, with D perhaps matching TRBD2 (6 bases). Trimming left V 4 bases short and J 3 bases short, with 11 bases between. In germline, CDR1 is SGHVS, CDR2 FNYEAQ. The CDR3 runs to 14 residues. The part of the CDR3 DNA that was read is TGTGCCAGCAGCTCTACGGGGGATACAGATACG. This gives the protein CASSSTGDTDT. The full CDR3 sequence reads CASSSTGDTDTQYF.

Comment on this clone: The missing CDR3 end, 3 residues past where the read stops, is filled in from the germline J gene. The rearrangement joins TRBV5-1 to TRBJ2-2; D possibly corresponds to TRBD2 (5 bases). The CDR3 loop spans 16 amino acids. CDR1 and CDR2 from the germline V gene are SGHRS and YFSETQ. Incomplete CDR3 DNA: TGCGCCAGCAGCTTGGGGGGTCGGGGAAACGAGGAAAAG. Amino acids: CASSLGGRGNEEK. The complete CDR3 reads CASSLGGRGNEEKLFF.

About this clone itself: The CDR3 is cut off 3 residues early in the read; its end comes from the germline J gene. The chain has TRBV18 and TRBJ2-2; 7 nucleotides agree with TRBD1. The germline CDR1 and CDR2 sequences are KGHSH and LQKENI. The length of the CDR3 is 15 residues. CDR3 protein: CASSPNRGGGSPLFF. CDR3 bases read: TGTGCCAGCTCACCAAACAGGGGTGGAGGTTCACCG.

Note on this clone: The CDR3 is cut off 3 residues early in the read; its end comes from the germline J gene. The chain recombines TRBV9 with TRBJ1-2, with 7 positions matching TRBD1. The CDR3 runs 14 residues. In germline, CDR1 is SGDLS, CDR2 YYNGEE. V lost 3 bases, J lost 7 bases, and 9 bases stayed unmatched. Partial CDR3 DNA: TGTGCCAGCAGCGCAGGGTCAGGGGGATTTGGC. It specifies CASSAGSGGFG. The CDR3 reads in full as CASSAGSGGFGYTF. The complete variable domain, with remaining parts taken from reference TRBV9 and TRBJ1-2, reads DSGVTQTPKHLITATGQRVTLRCSPRSGDLSVYWYQQSLDQGLQFLIQYYNGEERAKGNILERFSAQQFPDLHSELNLSSLELGDSALYFCASSAGSGGFGYTFGSGTRLTVV.

As to this clone: The missing CDR3 end, 3 residues past where the read stops, is filled in from the germline J gene. V gene TRBV6-2 or TRBV6-3 combines with J gene TRBJ2-7; 11 nucleotides line up with TRBD2. Germline CDR1 is MNHEY and CDR2 is SVGEGT. J was trimmed by 3 bases and V by 6 bases; bases with no gene match: 10. The CDR3 loop spans 16 amino acids. CDR3 amino acids: CASRAGLAANLYEQYF. The CDR3 bases that were read are TGTGCCAGCAGGGCGGGACTAGCGGCGAACCTCTACGAG.

Turning to this clone: With the read ending 3 residues before the CDR3 end, the germline J gene is used to fill in that end. V usage is TRBV5-1 and J usage is TRBJ2-7, with 10 bases lining up with TRBD1. After removal of 4 bases from V and 2 bases from J, the junction contained 9 bases not matched to a gene. This CDR3 spans 16 amino acids. Germline V gene data show CDR1 as SGHRS and CDR2 as YFSETQ. CDR3: CASSPGQGSPTYEQYF. The CDR3 bases that were read are TGCGCCAGCAGCCCGGGACAGGGGAGCCCCACCTACGAG.

With regard to this clone: The read ends 3 residues before the CDR3 terminus; that terminus is restored from the germline J gene. The chain links TRBV7-2 to TRBJ2-4; TRBD1 matches 7 bases. The V gene's germline CDR1 is SGHTA and CDR2 FQGNSA. The CDR3 has 15 residues. This chain's CDR3 is CASSRPGQSSYGQYF. The DNA read from the CDR3 is TGTGCCAGCAGCCGGCCGGGACAGAGCAGCTATGGT.

With regard to this clone: Coverage ceases 3 residues before the CDR3 finishes, and the germline J gene fills in the end. The chain joins TRBV23-1 to TRBJ2-6; 10 nucleotides align to TRBD2. TRBV23-1 is flagged as an ORF with uncertain function. Trimming took 1 base from V and 5 from J; bases not matched to a gene: 11. This CDR3 contains 19 residues. CDR3: CASSQYGTAGGHWANVLTF. Incomplete CDR3 DNA: TGCGCCAGCAGTCAATACGGTACAGCGGGGGGGCATTGGGCCAACGTC.

To note about this clone: The read halts 3 residues ahead of the CDR3 end, with the missing end drawn from the germline J gene. This chain links TRBV29-1 with TRBJ2-7, with 7 nucleotides matching TRBD2. CDR1 is SQVTM and CDR2 is ANQGSEA in the germline V gene. The trim removed 5 bases at V and 4 bases at J, leaving 2 bases unmatched. The length of the CDR3 is 11 residues. The CDR3 reads CSVWGGYEQYF. CDR3 bases read: TGCAGCGTTTGGGGGGGATACGAG.

In regard to this clone: From the germline J gene comes the end of the CDR3, since the read stops 3 residues before it. V is TRBV6-2 or TRBV6-3 and J is TRBJ2-5, with 13 bases that match TRBD2. V dropped 5 bases and J dropped 1; count of bases not matched to a gene: 1. The length of the CDR3 is 15 residues. CDR1 MNHEY and CDR2 SVGEGT come from the germline V gene. The CDR3 DNA, read in part, is TGTGCCAGCAGTCGACTAGCGGGGGGCCAAGAGACC. Translating gives CASSRLAGGQET. Given in full, the CDR3 is CASSRLAGGQETQYF.

Comments on this clone: The CDR3 end falls 3 residues outside the read, so it is completed with the germline J gene. The V call is TRBV19, the J call TRBJ1-5; 9 nucleotides agree with TRBD1. V gave up 3 bases and J gave up 4 bases; unmatched junction bases: 4. The length of the CDR3 is 15 residues. Per the germline V gene, CDR1 is LNHDA and CDR2 is SQIVND (reference sequence). CDR3 bases read: TGTGCCAGTAGTATGTACGGGACAGGGAATCAGCCC. Its translation: CASSMYGTGNQP. The entire CDR3 sequence reads CASSMYGTGNQPQHF.

On this clone itself: Read sequence stops 3 residues before the CDR3 end, and the germline J gene provides the missing end. V gene TRBV19 combines with J gene TRBJ1-1, with 7 bases lining up with TRBD1. The ends lost 9 bases at V and 5 bases at J; junction bases unmatched: 9. The CDR3 has 13 amino acids. Germline V CDR1 and CDR2: LNHDA, SQIVND (reference sequence). The sequenced part of the CDR3 DNA is TGTGCCAGCATCGTACCAGGGGGGACTGAA. Protein product: CASIVPGGTE. In full, the CDR3 is CASIVPGGTEAFF.

For this clone: One end of the junction fails to match germline, which may point to a read error. The read gets to within 3 residues of the CDR3 end, and the germline J gene fills in the rest. The chain carries TRBV2 and TRBJ1-5; D is possibly TRBD1 (6 bases). The CDR3 is 15 residues long. Looked up from germline, CDR1 is SNHLY and CDR2 is FYNNEI. CDR3 bases read: TGTGCCGGCAGTGAGACAGGCACGAGAAATCAGCCC. It is translated as CAGSETGTRNQP. The entire CDR3 protein is CAGSETGTRNQPQHF.

About this clone itself: Read data end 3 residues before the CDR3 end; the end is taken from the germline J gene. The V call is TRBV19, the J call TRBJ2-3; TRBD2 aligns across 8 bases. The CDR3 contains 15 residues. CDR1 and CDR2 (germline): LNHDA, SQIVND (reference sequence). The CDR3 loop is CASSLGGGPRETQYF. CDR3 DNA (partial): TGTGCCAGTAGTCTCGGCGGGGGGCCGAGGGAGACG. The full variable domain, with the rest looked up from reference TRBV19 and TRBJ2-3, is DGGITQSPKYLFRKEGQNVTLSCEQNLNHDAMYWYRQDPGQGLRLIYYSQIVNDFQKGDIAEGYSVSREKKESFPLTVTSAQKNPTAFYLCASSLGGGPRETQYFGPGTRLTVL.

Of note for this clone: The read is 3 residues too short to cover the CDR3 end, so that end is filled in from the germline J gene. V and J are TRBV7-2 and TRBJ2-1, with D possibly matching TRBD1 (6 bases). The CDR3 has 15 amino acids. The germline gives CDR1 SGHTA, CDR2 FQGNSA. The V end was cut by 5 bases, the J end by 3 bases, with 14 bases between. The DNA read from the CDR3 is TGTGCCAGCAGCCGCTCCGGGACAAACTACAATGAG. It codes for CASSRSGTNYNE. The CDR3 reads in full as CASSRSGTNYNEQFF.

Details on this clone: The sequenced fragment ends 3 residues before the CDR3 boundary, so the rest is inferred from the germline J gene. V and J are TRBV6-1 and TRBJ2-4; D possibly corresponds to TRBD1 (6 bases). Per germline, CDR1 MNHNS and CDR2 SASEGT. The CDR3 covers 13 residues. The CDR3: CASSENRAYGQYF. CDR3 DNA, as far as it was read: TGTGCCAGCAGTGAAAACAGGGCCTATGGT.

The CDR3: CASSARQALNTEAFF. Partial CDR3 DNA: TGTGCCAGTAGTGCCCGACAGGCTTTGAACACTGAA. The V call is TRBV19, the J call TRBJ1-1, with a weak D call TRBD1 (6 bases). Read sequence stops 3 residues before the CDR3 end, and the germline J gene provides the missing end. V lost 5 bases to trimming and J lost 0 bases, with 13 bases between them. The CDR3 is 15 amino acids. The V gene's germline CDR1 is LNHDA and CDR2 SQIVND (reference sequence). Full variable domain (missing parts from reference TRBV19 and TRBJ1-1): DGGITQSPKYLFRKEGQNVTLSCEQNLNHDAMYWYRQDPGQGLRLIYYSQIVNDFQKGDIAEGYSVSREKKESFPLTVTSAQKNPTAFYLCASSARQALNTEAFFGQGTRLTVV.

As for this clone: The DNA ends 3 residues before the CDR3 does, and the rest of the CDR3 is filled in from the germline J gene. This sequence joins TRBV20-1 and TRBJ2-7; 7 positions match TRBD1. V lost 0 bases and J lost 5; bases outside the gene matches: 10. Germline V gene data show CDR1 as DFQATT and CDR2 as SNEGSKA (reference sequence). This CDR3 region has 15 residues. CDR3 in amino acids: CSAREGDSVYNEQYF. The CDR3 DNA, read in part, is TGCAGTGCTAGAGAGGGGGACAGCGTGTATAACGAG.

In regard to this clone: Sequencing ends 3 residues short of the CDR3 end; the germline J gene provides the rest. The chain is built from TRBV6-2 or TRBV6-3 and TRBJ1-1, with D possibly matching TRBD1 (5 bases). Deletions cut 2 bases from V and 0 bases from J, with 7 bases between. The CDR3 runs 14 residues. In germline, CDR1 is MNHEY, CDR2 SVGEGT. The CDR3 here is CASSYAGMNTEAFF. The CDR3 bases that were read are TGTGCCAGCAGTTACGCAGGGATGAACACTGAA.

A remark on this clone: Germline is not matched at one junction end, which may reflect a read error. The read stops 3 residues short of the end of the CDR3; the missing end is completed from the germline J gene. The J gene is TRBJ2-3, the V gene TRBV4-2; a possible D gene is TRBD2 (7 bases). This CDR3 is 17 amino acids long. Germline V gene lookup returns CDR1 LGHNA and CDR2 YNFKEQ. The part of the CDR3 DNA that was read is TGCGCCAGCAGCCCAAGAGGGCGGGCGGGGGCCACAGATACG. It encodes CASSPRGRAGATDT. The whole CDR3 protein reads CASSPRGRAGATDTQYF.

The CDR3 here is CASSLGASGYTF. Incomplete CDR3 DNA: TGTGCCAGCAGCTTGGGGGCTTCAGGC. The chain combines TRBV5-8 with TRBJ1-2; D call uncertain. The read gets to within 3 residues of the CDR3 end, and the germline J gene fills in the rest. CDR1 is SGHTS, CDR2 YDEGEE, per germline. This CDR3 contains 12 residues.

About this clone: The DNA ends 3 residues before the CDR3 does, and the rest of the CDR3 is filled in from the germline J gene. This chain connects TRBV7-9 to TRBJ1-1; TRBD1 agrees at 7 bases. The CDR3 is 13 residues long. CDR1 and CDR2 from the germline V gene are SEHNR and FQNEAQ (reference sequence). The V segment lost 7 bases and the J segment 1 base; nucleotides outside the gene matches: 3. The part of the CDR3 DNA that was read is TGTGCCAGCAAAGGGGGCAAGAACACTGAA. It codes for CASKGGKNTE. The complete CDR3 protein is CASKGGKNTEAFF.

As concerns this clone: The DNA ends 3 residues before the CDR3 does, and the rest of the CDR3 is filled in from the germline J gene. This chain connects TRBV29-1 to TRBJ2-3; 10 bases are a match to TRBD2. Germline V gives CDR1 SQVTM, CDR2 ANQGSEA. The CDR3 sequence is 14 residues long. This CDR3 reads CSVGPSGGQETQYF. CDR3 DNA, as far as it was read: TGCAGCGTTGGCCCTAGCGGGGGCCAAGAGACG.

As concerns this clone: The read ends 3 residues before the CDR3 terminus; that terminus is restored from the germline J gene. The V call is TRBV7-8, the J call TRBJ2-7, with 8 bases matching TRBD1. Looked up from germline, CDR1 is SGHVS and CDR2 is FQNEAQ. The CDR3 is 16 residues long. V shed 3 bases and J 2 bases; nucleotides not matched to a gene: 9. The CDR3 spells CASSFSAAGGPYEQYF. Incomplete CDR3 DNA: TGTGCCAGCAGCTTCTCGGCGGCAGGGGGCCCCTACGAG.